One sample yielded the 24 T cell receptor beta chains listed below, sequenced in a study of a mutant IDH1 vaccine in newly diagnosed glioma. Noted time point: week 47, end of study. A single vaccine dose contained 300 ug of mutant IDH1 20-mer peptide, and topical imiquimod was used with it. This table comes from immunoSEQ multiplex PCR, and its TCRdb copy is limited to in-frame clones, with some not included. Of approximately 31,000 clones in the sample, about 80% were seen once. These TCRs' antigens remain unknown. The sequenced sample was PBMCs, obtained from a glioma patient whose treatment included an IDH1 peptide vaccine. The receptors stem from a man under 40 with glioma.

The gene calls are TRBV6-1 and TRBJ2-1, with 9 positions matching TRBD2. CDR3 length: 15 amino acids. Germline V gene lookup returns CDR1 MNHNS and CDR2 SASEGT. The V gene end was trimmed by 4 bases and the J gene end by 6 bases; junction bases not matched to a gene: 7. This chain's CDR3 is CASSGGLAESNEQFF. CDR3 nucleotide sequence: TGTGCCAGCAGTGGGGGACTAGCAGAGAGCAATGAGCAGTTCTTC.

V usage is TRBV30 and J usage is TRBJ1-2, with a weak D call TRBD1 (5 bases). Germline CDR1 and CDR2: GTSNPN and SVGIG (reference sequence). The CDR3 length is 14 residues. V was cut by 2 bases and J by 1 base, with 11 bases left in between. The CDR3 region has the DNA TGTGCCTGGAGTAGGTTAGGGGTTAACTATGGCTACACCTTC. The encoded protein is CAWSRLGVNYGYTF.

The V and J genes are TRBV29-1 and TRBJ2-7, with 8 bases aligning to TRBD1. Trimming at V came to 2 bases and at J to 8 bases, leaving 5 bases not matched to a gene. The CDR3 runs 12 residues. The germline V gene encodes CDR1 SQVTM and CDR2 ANQGSEA. The CDR3 sequence: CSVEQGAGKQYF. CDR3 sequence (DNA): TGCAGCGTTGAACAGGGGGCGGGCAAGCAGTACTTC.

The chain recombines TRBV7-2 with TRBJ2-5; no clear D. The germline V gene has CDR1 SGHTA and CDR2 FQGNSA. Deletions cut 1 base from V and 3 bases from J, with 9 bases between. This CDR3 has 14 residues. The DNA of the CDR3 is TGTGCCAGCAGCTTAGGGACCAGCGAAGAGACCCAGTACTTC. Amino acids: CASSLGTSEETQYF. Based on the CDR3 plus reference TRBV7-2 and TRBJ2-5, the full variable domain is GAGVSQSPSNKVTEKGKDVELRCDPISGHTALYWYRQSLGQGLEFLIYFQGNSAPDKSGLPSDRFSAERTGGSVSTLTIQRTQQEDSAVYLCASSLGTSEETQYFGPGTRLLVL.

The rearrangement uses TRBV5-1 and TRBJ1-1; 7 nucleotides match TRBD1. The V and J ends lost 0 bases and 1 base, in that order; junction bases with no gene match: 3. Germline-derived CDR1 and CDR2 are SGHRS and YFSETQ. The CDR3 totals 15 residues. CDR3: CASSLGRTGNTEAFF. DNA for the CDR3: TGCGCCAGCAGCTTGGGTCGGACAGGGAACACTGAAGCTTTCTTT.

The count of this clone is one. V and J are TRBV30 and TRBJ1-3, with D tentatively TRBD1 (5 bases). V lost 5 bases and J 0 bases, leaving 11 bases between the germline ends. Germline CDR1 GTSNPN, CDR2 SVGIG (reference sequence). This CDR3 is 14 amino acids long. CDR3 bases: TGTGCCTGGGCGGAGGGGATCTCTGGAAACACCATATATTTT. Its protein product is CAWAEGISGNTIYF. The full variable domain, in which reference TRBV30 and TRBJ1-3 provide the parts outside the CDR3, is SQTIHQWPATLVQPVGSPLSLECTVEGTSNPNLYWYRQAAGRGLQLLFYSVGIGQISSEVPQNLSASRPQDRQFILSSKKLLLSDSGFYLCAWAEGISGNTIYFGEGSWLTVV.

This clone was found once. The gene calls are TRBV6-5 and TRBJ2-1; no definite D call. The CDR3 contains 11 residues. Germline CDR1 is MNHEY and CDR2 is SVGAGI. V shed 7 bases and J shed 6 bases, with 7 bases lying between them. DNA of the CDR3: TGTGCCAGCAATCTCGGCAATGAGCAGTTCTTC. Protein product: CASNLGNEQFF.

The chain employs TRBV5-4 and TRBJ1-4, with 8 nucleotides matching TRBD1. Trimming at V came to 1 base and at J to 8 bases, leaving 7 bases not matched to a gene. Germline V lookup: CDR1 SGHNT, CDR2 YYREEE (reference sequence). The CDR3 sequence is 15 residues long. The CDR3 nucleotides read TGTGCCAGCAGCTTGTCCAGGACAGGGAAAGAAAAACTGTTTTTT. Its translation is CASSLSRTGKEKLFF.

This chain joins TRBV29-1 and TRBJ2-7; 7 bases are shared with TRBD1. The germline CDR1 and CDR2 sequences are SQVTM and ANQGSEA. V lost 0 bases and J lost 4; bases outside the gene matches: 6. CDR3 size: 14 residues. CDR3 sequence: CSVEDRDRSYEQYF. The CDR3 bases are TGCAGCGTTGAAGATCGGGACAGATCATACGAGCAGTACTTC.

This chain uses TRBV5-1 with TRBJ2-5; D gene uncertain. Germline lookup yields CDR1 SGHRS and CDR2 YFSETQ. Trimming pared 0 bases from V and 5 bases from J, leaving 14 bases between. The CDR3 sequence is 15 residues long. The CDR3 region is CASSLVGNIGETQYF. The CDR3 region has the DNA TGCGCCAGCAGCTTGGTAGGAAACATTGGGGAGACCCAGTACTTC.

This clone has only a few counts. The chain links TRBV7-9 to TRBJ1-4; the match to TRBD1 covers 9 bases. The J segment lost 8 bases and the V segment lost 6 bases, leaving 7 bases of the junction unmatched. The germline V gene encodes CDR1 SEHNR and CDR2 FQNEAQ (reference sequence). The CDR3 sequence is 14 residues long. The CDR3 loop reads CASSSTGGVEKLFF. CDR3 DNA: TGTGCCAGCAGTTCGACAGGGGGTGTGGAAAAACTGTTTTTT.

For this clone: A junction end diverges from the germline sequence, so it may reflect a read error. This chain connects TRBV2 to TRBJ1-3; 7 bases are a match to TRBD1. CDR3 length: 15 amino acids. Germline V gene sequence: CDR1 SNHLY, CDR2 FYNNEI. CDR3 region: CASCETGQSGNTIYF. The CDR3 DNA sequence: TGTGCCAGCTGTGAGACAGGGCAGTCTGGAAACACCATATATTTT.

A few counts support this clone. The V call is TRBV6-1, the J call TRBJ2-7; TRBD2 might be the D (5 bases). CDR1 and CDR2 from the germline V gene are MNHNS and SASEGT. Trimming took 7 bases from V and 7 from J, leaving 8 bases between them. This CDR3 comprises 10 residues. This CDR3 is CASTGGEQYF. CDR3 DNA sequence: TGTGCCAGCACAGGCGGGGAGCAGTACTTC.

This clone was picked up one time. This sequence joins TRBV18 and TRBJ2-3, with D possibly being TRBD2 (6 bases). This CDR3 has 12 residues. The V end lost 3 bases, the J end lost 14 bases, and 15 bases lay between the germline ends. CDR1 and CDR2 (germline): KGHSH, LQKENI. The CDR3, as DNA: TGTGCCAGCTCACCGGATTGGGAAGCGGGGTATTTT. The encoded protein is CASSPDWEAGYF.

This clone has just one count. CDR3: CASSLGQVQETQYF. In DNA, the CDR3 is TGTGCCAGCAGCTTAGGTCAGGTCCAAGAGACCCAGTACTTC. This chain joins TRBV7-2 and TRBJ2-5, with D hard to call. V dropped 1 base and J dropped 1 base, with 7 bases sitting between them. The CDR3 extends over 14 amino acids. Germline V CDR1 and CDR2: SGHTA, FQGNSA.

This clone was counted a few times. The genes are TRBV27 and TRBJ2-7; 8 bases agree with TRBD1. Germline V lookup: CDR1 MNHEY, CDR2 SMNVEV (reference sequence). The CDR3 runs 13 residues. Losses at the gene ends were 9 bases for V and 2 bases for J; bases not matched to a gene: 6. The CDR3 protein is CARDRGGAYEQYF. For the CDR3, the DNA is TGTGCCAGAGACAGGGGTGGCGCCTACGAGCAGTACTTC.

This clone was counted a few times. V is TRBV2 and J is TRBJ1-1, with 8 nucleotides matching TRBD1. The CDR3 totals 17 residues. Germline V gene lookup returns CDR1 SNHLY and CDR2 FYNNEI. V shed 2 bases and J 5 bases; nucleotides not matched to a gene: 13. The DNA for the CDR3 is TGTGCCAGCAGTGAAAGGGCAGGGGGCTTAAAGCGGACTGAAGCTTTCTTT. This gives the protein CASSERAGGLKRTEAFF. Full variable domain (remainder filled in from reference TRBV2 and TRBJ1-1): EPEVTQTPSHQVTQMGQEVILRCVPISNHLYFYWYRQILGQKVEFLVSFYNNEISEKSEIFDDQFSVERPDGSNFTLKIRSTKLEDSAMYFCASSERAGGLKRTEAFFGQGTRLTVV.

The chain joins TRBV27 to TRBJ2-2; D unclear. The germline V gene has CDR1 MNHEY and CDR2 SMNVEV (reference sequence). This CDR3 is built from 14 residues. V was cut by 8 bases and J by 5 bases, with 15 bases left in between. The CDR3 nucleotides read TGTGCCAGCCGCTGGAACCCCGCGACCGGGGAGCTGTTTTTT. Translating gives CASRWNPATGELFF.

The chain recombines TRBV5-6 with TRBJ1-2; 7 bases are shared with TRBD1. V trimming: 4 bases; J trimming: 6 bases; junction bases outside the gene matches: 9. Germline CDR1 SGHDT, CDR2 YYEEEE. The CDR3 is 14 amino acids. The CDR3 DNA is TGTGCCAGCAGCCTGGAGACAGGGTTGGATGGCTACACCTTC. The encoded protein is CASSLETGLDGYTF.

This rearrangement joins TRBV30 to TRBJ2-2, with D unresolved. V lost 2 bases to trimming and J lost 0 bases, with 13 bases between them. This CDR3 comprises 16 residues. In germline, CDR1 is GTSNPN, CDR2 SVGIG (reference sequence). For the CDR3, the DNA is TGTGCCTGGAGTACCCTTTCCCCTACGAACACCGGGGAGCTGTTTTTT. Protein product: CAWSTLSPTNTGELFF. Together with reference TRBV30 and TRBJ2-2, the CDR3 gives the full variable domain: SQTIHQWPATLVQPVGSPLSLECTVEGTSNPNLYWYRQAAGRGLQLLFYSVGIGQISSEVPQNLSASRPQDRQFILSSKKLLLSDSGFYLCAWSTLSPTNTGELFFGEGSRLTVL.

V is TRBV30 and J is TRBJ2-2; 8 bases line up with TRBD2. This CDR3 has 16 residues. Germline V gene data show CDR1 as GTSNPN and CDR2 as SVGIG (reference sequence). CDR3 amino acids: CASQVGSGTFTGELFF. In DNA, the CDR3 is TGTGCTAGCCAAGTTGGTAGCGGGACATTCACCGGGGAGCTGTTTTTT.

The chain joins TRBV7-6 to TRBJ2-7; tentatively, D is TRBD1 (5 bases). Germline CDR1 and CDR2: SGHVS and FNYEAQ. The CDR3 has 14 amino acids. Trimming left V 5 bases short and J 3 bases short, with 14 bases between. The CDR3 region has the DNA TGTGCCAGCAGCCCAAGAGACAGAGGCTACGAGCAGTACTTC. It encodes CASSPRDRGYEQYF.

The CDR3 DNA is TGCGCCAGCAGCTTGGCCGGGTACGATACGCAGTATTTT. Translation gives CASSLAGYDTQYF. This rearrangement joins TRBV5-1 to TRBJ2-3; D gene uncertain. Trimming left V 0 bases short and J 6 bases short, with 8 bases between. The CDR3 consists of 13 residues. Germline V gene lookup returns CDR1 SGHRS and CDR2 YFSETQ.

The J gene is TRBJ2-7, the V gene TRBV6-6; 8 bases line up with TRBD2. V shed 10 bases, J shed 3 bases, and the junction held 8 bases outside the gene matches. Germline CDR1 MNHNY, CDR2 SVGAGI (reference sequence). The CDR3 has 13 amino acids. CDR3 bases: TGTGCCACTAGGGGCGGGGGGCTCTACGAGCAGTACTTC. Translating gives CATRGGGLYEQYF.